A single sample gave rise to the 25 T cell receptor beta chains below, sequenced in a study of blood T cell repertoires in COVID-19. Assay used: immunoSEQ multiplex PCR; TCRdb lists only in-frame clones, some missing. The sample has about 13,000 clones, about 80% seen once. Sequenced material: peripheral blood. All receptors come from a woman older than 75 with acute or convalescent COVID-19.

V and J are TRBV19 and TRBJ1-2, with 9 positions matching TRBD1. Germline V gives CDR1 LNHDA, CDR2 SQIVND (reference sequence). This CDR3 has 15 residues. CDR3 in DNA: TGTGCTGCGGGGACAGGGAGCTTTGGAGACTATGGCTACACCTTC. Its protein is CAAGTGSFGDYGYTF.

The V call is TRBV29-1, the J call TRBJ2-7; 8 bases are shared with TRBD1. After removal of 6 bases from V and 0 bases from J, the junction contained 4 bases not matched to a gene. Germline lookup yields CDR1 SQVTM and CDR2 ANQGSEA. The CDR3 sequence is 13 residues long. As DNA, the CDR3 is TGCAGCGTGAGGACAGGGAGCTCCTACGAGCAGTACTTC. This translates into CSVRTGSSYEQYF.

J is TRBJ2-5 and V is TRBV11-2; 8 nucleotides match TRBD2. Unmatched junction bases numbered 15, after V lost 1 base and J lost 5 bases. The CDR3 sequence is 18 residues long. Germline V gene data show CDR1 as SGHAT and CDR2 as FQNNGV. Here the CDR3 reads CASSLVRAAGGHRETQYF. CDR3 nucleotide sequence: TGTGCCAGCAGCTTAGTGCGGGCTGCGGGGGGCCACCGGGAGACCCAGTACTTC.

This chain connects TRBV20-1 to TRBJ1-2; maybe TRBD1 (5 bases). The V gene lost 6 bases and the J gene lost 4 bases, with 9 bases spanning the gap. The CDR3 is 11 amino acids. Germline V gene lookup returns CDR1 DFQATT and CDR2 SNEGSKA (reference sequence). CDR3 DNA: TGCAGTGCCGCGGACATCTATGGCTACACCTTC. This codes for CSAADIYGYTF.

The rearrangement uses TRBV28 and TRBJ1-4; 7 bases map to TRBD1. The J segment lost 0 bases and the V segment lost 10 bases, leaving 8 bases of the junction unmatched. The CDR3 totals 15 residues. Looked up from germline, CDR1 is MDHEN and CDR2 is SYDVKM. CDR3 loop: CATYRGLATNEKLFF. CDR3 bases: TGTGCCACGTACAGGGGACTCGCAACTAATGAAAAACTGTTTTTT.

CDR3: CANGTGGKGTEAFF. DNA for the CDR3: TGTGCCAACGGGACAGGGGGGAAGGGCACTGAAGCTTTCTTT. This chain uses TRBV5-4 with TRBJ1-1; 11 nucleotides agree with TRBD1. From germline, CDR1 is SGHNT and CDR2 YYREEE (reference sequence). The junction had 8 bases not matched to a gene; V was cut back by 9 bases and J by 4 bases. CDR3 size: 14 residues.

This chain connects TRBV7-3 to TRBJ2-1, with 9 bases that match TRBD1. After removal of 5 bases from V and 1 base from J, the junction contained 3 bases not matched to a gene. This CDR3 region has 15 residues. Germline V CDR1 and CDR2: SGHTA, FQGTGA. The CDR3: CASSTGTGSYNEQFF. The CDR3 nucleotides are TGTGCCAGCAGCACCGGGACAGGGTCCTACAATGAGCAGTTCTTC.

The rearrangement uses TRBV6-5 and TRBJ2-7, with TRBD2 identical over 7 bases. Germline V gene sequence: CDR1 MNHEY, CDR2 SVGAGI. V was pared by 2 bases and J by 3 bases, with 7 bases of the junction left unmatched. This CDR3 is 15 amino acids long. CDR3 amino acids: CASSYLPGGGYEQYF. The DNA of the CDR3 is TGTGCCAGCAGTTACCTCCCAGGCGGGGGCTACGAGCAGTACTTC.

The chain recombines TRBV5-1 with TRBJ2-5; 7 bases match TRBD1. The junction had 13 bases not matched to a gene; V was cut back by 4 bases and J by 4 bases. The germline V gene has CDR1 SGHRS and CDR2 YFSETQ. This CDR3 is built from 16 residues. The CDR3 loop reads CASSRSDRARGETQYF. CDR3 bases: TGCGCCAGCAGCCGTAGTGACAGGGCTCGAGGAGAGACCCAGTACTTC.

V usage is TRBV10-3 and J usage is TRBJ2-2; tentative D call: TRBD2 (6 bases). This CDR3 has 15 amino acids. Trimming cost V 1 base and J 6 bases, with 12 bases left between them. Germline V gene data show CDR1 as ENHRY and CDR2 as SYGVKD. Here the CDR3 reads CAISELSREAGELFF. The CDR3 region has the DNA TGTGCCATCAGTGAGTTAAGCAGGGAGGCCGGGGAGCTGTTTTTT.

This rearrangement joins TRBV11-3 to TRBJ2-3; D is possibly TRBD2 (6 bases). The germline gives CDR1 SGHNT, CDR2 YENEEA. V lost 1 base, J lost 5 bases, and 7 bases lay in between. The CDR3 is 13 amino acids. CDR3 sequence: CASSLVEGDTQYF. The DNA for the CDR3 is TGTGCCAGCAGCTTAGTGGAGGGAGATACGCAGTATTTT.

The V gene is TRBV5-5, the J gene TRBJ1-4; D gene uncertain. Trimming stripped 6 bases from V and 1 base from J, with 10 bases between. CDR1 SGHKS and CDR2 YYEKEE come from the germline V gene (reference sequence). The CDR3 has 14 residues. The CDR3 loop is CASILSLTNEKLFF. The CDR3, as DNA: TGTGCCAGCATCCTCTCGTTAACTAATGAAAAACTGTTTTTT.

The CDR3 reads CASSLAGMNTEAFF. The CDR3 DNA reads as TGCGCCAGCAGCTTGGCAGGCATGAACACTGAAGCTTTCTTT. This chain uses TRBV5-1 with TRBJ1-1; D is ambiguous. Germline loops: CDR1 SGHRS, CDR2 YFSETQ. The CDR3 spans 14 residues. The ends were cut back, 0 bases at V and 0 bases at J, with 6 bases in the middle.

The chain recombines TRBV7-6 with TRBJ2-2, with D possibly being TRBD1 (5 bases). The V gene lost 5 bases and the J gene lost 6 bases, with 19 bases spanning the gap. Germline V lookup: CDR1 SGHVS, CDR2 FNYEAQ. This CDR3 is built from 16 residues. This CDR3 reads CASSPRQGRGAGELFF. The CDR3 nucleotides read TGTGCCAGCAGCCCCCGGCAGGGTCGAGGTGCCGGGGAGCTGTTTTTT.

The rearrangement links TRBV27 to TRBJ1-1, with TRBD1 matching 9 bases. V shed 6 bases, J shed 7 bases, and the junction held 9 bases outside the gene matches. This CDR3 region has 14 residues. Germline assignment: CDR1 MNHEY and CDR2 SMNVEV (reference sequence). The DNA for the CDR3 is TGTGCCAGCAGCCGAACAGGGGGCATGGGTGAAGCTTTCTTT. Residues: CASSRTGGMGEAFF.

The CDR3 coding sequence is TGTGCCAGCAGCTCCTCTTCCCCCTATAATTCACCCCTCCACTTT. Amino acid sequence: CASSSSSPYNSPLHF. V usage is TRBV7-8 and J usage is TRBJ1-6; D gene unclear. The V gene's germline CDR1 is SGHVS and CDR2 FQNEAQ. Trimming pared 4 bases from V and 2 bases from J, leaving 9 bases between. This CDR3 is built from 15 residues.

A single count supports this clone. The chain has TRBV3-1 (or the pseudogene TRBV3-2) and TRBJ2-5, with TRBD2 identical over 8 bases. This CDR3 contains 15 residues. Trimming at V came to 1 base and at J to 5 bases, leaving 6 bases not matched to a gene. Germline CDR1 is LGHDT and CDR2 is YNNKEL (reference sequence). The CDR3 here is CASSQVGGGHETQYF. In DNA, the CDR3 is TGTGCCAGCAGCCAAGTAGGCGGGGGGCATGAGACCCAGTACTTC.

The rearrangement links TRBV29-1 to TRBJ1-1; tentative D call: TRBD1 (6 bases). Trimming took off 8 bases at V and 1 base at J, with 11 bases between the two ends. Germline CDR1 reads SQVTM; CDR2 reads ANQGSEA. The CDR3 contains 12 residues. This CDR3 reads CSTDRPNTEAFF. CDR3 nucleotide sequence: TGCAGCACTGACAGGCCGAACACTGAAGCTTTCTTT.

This chain uses TRBV10-3 with TRBJ2-3; TRBD2 is a possible D gene (7 bases). V lost 4 bases to trimming and J lost 4 bases, with 12 bases between them. Germline-derived CDR1 and CDR2 are ENHRY and SYGVKD. This CDR3 is built from 14 residues. CDR3 in DNA: TGTGCCATCAGTGTAAGGGGGGGGGCAGATACGCAGTATTTT. It yields the protein CAISVRGGADTQYF.

This clone has a single count. The rearrangement uses TRBV7-6 and TRBJ2-1, with 13 bases matching TRBD2. CDR3 length equals 15 residues. CDR1 and CDR2 from the germline V gene are SGHVS and FNYEAQ. After removal of 4 bases from V and 6 bases from J, the junction contained 3 bases not matched to a gene. The CDR3 bases are TGTGCCAGCAGCTGGGGACTAGCGGGGTTCAATGAGCAGTTCTTC. Translated: CASSWGLAGFNEQFF.

V is TRBV9 and J is TRBJ2-4, with 7 nucleotides matching TRBD1. This CDR3 has 15 amino acids. Germline V lookup: CDR1 SGDLS, CDR2 YYNGEE. Losses at the gene ends were 4 bases for V and 2 bases for J; bases not matched to a gene: 6. This CDR3 reads CASSSRQGSKNIQYF. CDR3 bases: TGTGCCAGCAGCTCCCGACAGGGCTCCAAAAACATTCAGTACTTC.

The rearrangement links TRBV19 to TRBJ1-1; D is undetermined. Germline V gene lookup returns CDR1 LNHDA and CDR2 SQIVND (reference sequence). The CDR3 is made up of 13 amino acids. The V end lost 7 bases, the J end lost 0 bases, and 9 bases lay between the germline ends. The CDR3 bases are TGTGCCAGTATAACGCGCTTGAACACTGAAGCTTTCTTT. Translating it yields CASITRLNTEAFF.

The chain recombines TRBV30 with TRBJ2-5; D is perhaps TRBD2 (6 bases). V was trimmed by 3 bases and J by 5 bases, leaving 16 bases between them. The germline V gene has CDR1 GTSNPN and CDR2 SVGIG (reference sequence). This CDR3 spans 14 amino acids. The CDR3 reads CAWRPPGGWETQYF. For the CDR3, the DNA is TGTGCCTGGAGACCCCCCGGGGGTTGGGAGACCCAGTACTTC.

The chain links TRBV19 to TRBJ2-1; possible D gene TRBD1, 5 bases. This CDR3 is 14 amino acids long. CDR1 and CDR2 from the germline V gene are LNHDA and SQIVND (reference sequence). Trimming took 1 base from V and 7 from J, leaving 11 bases between them. In DNA, the CDR3 is TGTGCCAGTAGTATAGGCAGGGTTGGAAATGAGCAGTTCTTC. It yields the protein CASSIGRVGNEQFF.

The chain combines TRBV19 with TRBJ1-2; 7 positions agree with TRBD1. V was pared by 6 bases and J by 0 bases, with 4 bases of the junction left unmatched. The CDR3 runs 14 residues. CDR1 LNHDA and CDR2 SQIVND come from the germline V gene (reference sequence). CDR3 sequence: CASSGTVTNYGYTF. The CDR3 coding sequence is TGTGCCAGTAGCGGGACAGTTACTAACTATGGCTACACCTTC.